This entry lists 9 T cell receptor beta chains sequenced from one sample in a study of T cells after yellow fever vaccination. TCRdb called the 5' RACE reads again in MiXCR, with one record for every CDR3 protein. This repertoire shows hundreds of thousands of distinct CDR3 sequences, about 14% found once; its top ten account for more than 13%. The sequenced sample was PBMCs, obtained on the day of the yellow fever booster vaccination. The origin of the receptors is a man younger than 40 who received the YFV17D yellow fever vaccine.

J is TRBJ1-3 and V is TRBV10-3; D is ambiguous. CDR1 is ENHRY, CDR2 SYGVKD, per germline. The CDR3 consists of 16 residues. V was trimmed by 0 bases and J by 0 bases, leaving 9 bases between them. The CDR3 region has the DNA TGTGCCATCAGTGAGTCGCAAGCCAACTCTGGAAACACCATATATTTT. Its translation is CAISESQANSGNTIYF.

This clonotype was detected only a few times. The CDR3 DNA reads TGCAGCGTTGAAGGACAGGGGGCGAGAACAGATACGCAGTATTTT. Translation gives CSVEGQGARTDTQYF. The J gene is TRBJ2-3, the V gene TRBV29-1; 10 nucleotides line up with TRBD1. The germline V gene encodes CDR1 SQVTM and CDR2 ANQGSEA. This CDR3 contains 15 residues. With V trimmed by 1 base and J by 3 bases, 4 bases remained unmatched.

This clonotype was picked up many times. V gene TRBV7-6 combines with J gene TRBJ2-7; D might be TRBD1 (7 bases). Germline V lookup: CDR1 SGHVS, CDR2 FNYEAQ. This CDR3 has 15 residues. V lost 5 bases and J 0 bases, leaving 14 bases between the germline ends. DNA for the CDR3: TGTGCCAGCAGCCCCGCGGGACAGAGCTCCTACGAGCAGTACTTC. Its translation: CASSPAGQSSYEQYF.

The V and J genes are TRBV4-2 and TRBJ1-5, with TRBD1 matching 7 bases. Trimming took 3 bases from V and 7 from J; bases not matched to a gene: 6. Germline CDR1 is LGHNA and CDR2 is YNFKEQ. The CDR3 totals 14 residues. CDR3 loop: CASSQLQGRQPQHF. The CDR3 bases are TGTGCCAGCAGCCAGTTACAGGGGAGACAGCCCCAGCATTTT.

The chain carries TRBV20-1 and TRBJ2-5; 10 bases map to TRBD2. Germline V gene data show CDR1 as DFQATT and CDR2 as SNEGSKA (reference sequence). After removal of 6 bases from V and 2 bases from J, the junction contained 6 bases not matched to a gene. This CDR3 spans 14 amino acids. The CDR3: CSARLAGTQETQYF. DNA of the CDR3: TGCAGTGCACGACTAGCGGGTACTCAAGAGACCCAGTACTTC.

This clonotype has more than one count but fewer than ten. The CDR3 region is CASSFSSGPNEQFF. The CDR3 DNA reads TGTGCCAGCAGCTTTTCCTCCGGACCCAATGAGCAGTTCTTC. V usage is TRBV7-3 and J usage is TRBJ2-1, with unresolved D. The ends were cut back, 3 bases at V and 6 bases at J, with 12 bases in the middle. The CDR3 runs to 14 residues. Looked up from germline, CDR1 is SGHTA and CDR2 is FQGTGA. Full variable domain (rest looked up from reference TRBV7-3 and TRBJ2-1): GAGVSQTPSNKVTEKGKYVELRCDPISGHTALYWYRQSLGQGPEFLIYFQGTGAADDSGLPNDRFFAVRPEGSVSTLKIQRTERGDSAVYLCASSFSSGPNEQFFGPGTRLTVL.

The gene calls are TRBV5-1 and TRBJ2-5; TRBD2 matches 8 bases. V gave up 7 bases and J gave up 3 bases; unmatched junction bases: 11. Germline V CDR1 and CDR2: SGHRS, YFSETQ. The CDR3 has 15 residues. The CDR3 DNA sequence: TGCGCCAGCCTTGCGCGAGGAGCGGGAGAAGAGACCCAGTACTTC. Translating gives CASLARGAGEETQYF.

The chain is built from TRBV20-1 and TRBJ2-7; 10 bases are a match to TRBD2. Germline V gives CDR1 DFQATT, CDR2 SNEGSKA (reference sequence). CDR3 length equals 14 residues. V was clipped by 6 bases and J by 0 bases; unmatched bases: 5. CDR3 protein: CSAISGRLSYEQYF. CDR3 in DNA: TGCAGTGCCATTAGCGGGAGGCTCTCCTACGAGCAGTACTTC.

The V and J genes are TRBV29-1 and TRBJ2-5; 9 bases line up with TRBD1. The CDR3 runs to 12 residues. Looked up from germline, CDR1 is SQVTM and CDR2 is ANQGSEA. V trimming: 7 bases; J trimming: 4 bases; junction bases outside the gene matches: 4. The CDR3 sequence: CSGRQGVETQYF. The CDR3 DNA sequence: TGCAGCGGACGACAGGGGGTAGAGACCCAGTACTTC.